This TCR beta chain appears in the sequencing data of a study of blood T cell repertoires in COVID-19. This CDR3 comprises 13 residues. Trimming took 8 bases from V and 2 from J; bases not matched to a gene: 5. Germline values: CDR1 LGHDT, CDR2 YNNKEL (reference sequence). The table came from immunoSEQ multiplex PCR; TCRdb's copy has only in-frame clones and leaves some out. This sample has around 70,000 clones, with approximately 86% found just once. The chain links TRBV3-1 (or the pseudogene TRBV3-2) to TRBJ1-2; 7 bases are a match to TRBD1. The sample comprised peripheral blood. The clonotype was recovered from a woman at least 80 years old with active or convalescent COVID-19. For the CDR3, the DNA is TGTGCCAGCCCTAAGACAGGGAACTATGGCTACACCTTC. This encodes CASPKTGNYGYTF.